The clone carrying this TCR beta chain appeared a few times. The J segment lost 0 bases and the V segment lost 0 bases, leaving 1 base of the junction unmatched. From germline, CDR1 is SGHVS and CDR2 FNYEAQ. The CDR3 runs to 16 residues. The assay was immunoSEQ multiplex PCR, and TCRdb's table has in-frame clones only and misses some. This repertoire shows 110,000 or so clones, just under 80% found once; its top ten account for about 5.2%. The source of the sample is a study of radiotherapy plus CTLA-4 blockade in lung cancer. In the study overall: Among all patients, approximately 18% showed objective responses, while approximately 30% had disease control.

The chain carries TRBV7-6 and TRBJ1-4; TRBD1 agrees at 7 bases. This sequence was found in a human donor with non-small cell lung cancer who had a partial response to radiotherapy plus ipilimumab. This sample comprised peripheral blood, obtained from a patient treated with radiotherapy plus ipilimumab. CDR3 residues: CASSLAQGATNEKLFF. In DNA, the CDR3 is TGTGCCAGCAGCTTAGCGCAGGGGGCAACTAATGAAAAACTGTTTTTT.